This passage covers 27 T cell receptor beta chains from one sample sequenced in a study of shared T cell receptors in the human thymus. Generated by immunoSEQ multiplex PCR, the TCRdb table keeps only in-frame clones and is missing some. Here the sample spans hundreds of thousands of clones, 70% to 80% being singletons. In addition, the sample was reused for a study of human thymus T cells.

Sequenced material: thymocytes. Source of these receptors: a boy younger than two with a congenital heart defect.

The table lists this clone with a few counts. V gene TRBV7-2 combines with J gene TRBJ2-5; a weak D match, TRBD2 (7 bases). The CDR3 has 13 residues. V gave up 8 bases and J gave up 4 bases, with 14 bases separating them. Germline V gene data show CDR1 as SGHTA and CDR2 as FQGNSA. The CDR3 bases are TGTGCCAGCGGGTTCGGGGGGCTAGAGACCCAGTACTTC. It specifies CASGFGGLETQYF.

V and J are TRBV7-9 and TRBJ2-1; the D gene is possibly TRBD2 (6 bases). The CDR3 consists of 13 residues. Germline values: CDR1 SEHNR, CDR2 FQNEAQ (reference sequence). V was trimmed by 4 bases and J by 10 bases, leaving 14 bases between them. The CDR3 sequence: CASSSRPSGEQFF. The CDR3 bases are TGTGCCAGCAGCTCACGGCCCAGCGGGGAGCAGTTCTTC.

The chain uses TRBV11-2 and TRBJ1-2; 12 bases map to TRBD1. CDR3 length: 15 amino acids. The trim removed 1 base at V and 7 bases at J, leaving 4 bases unmatched. Looked up from germline, CDR1 is SGHAT and CDR2 is FQNNGV. The CDR3 region is CASSLVGTGGFGYTF. CDR3 DNA sequence: TGTGCCAGCAGCTTAGTGGGGACAGGGGGCTTTGGCTACACCTTC.

V gene TRBV7-9 combines with J gene TRBJ1-3, with 9 nucleotides matching TRBD1. Germline V CDR1 and CDR2: SEHNR, FQNEAQ (reference sequence). V lost 1 base to trimming and J lost 0 bases; unmatched junction nucleotides: 7. The CDR3 extends over 18 amino acids. CDR3 in DNA: TGTGCCAGCAGCTTAGAGATCCGACAGGGGGTCTCTGGAAACACCATATATTTT. Its protein is CASSLEIRQGVSGNTIYF.

The gene calls are TRBV25-1 and TRBJ2-3; D gene unclear. This CDR3 contains 12 residues. V was pared by 1 base and J by 7 bases, with 6 bases between. CDR1 is MGHDK, CDR2 SYGVNS, per germline. This chain's CDR3 is CASSESFYTQYF. The DNA of the CDR3 is TGTGCCAGCAGTGAATCCTTTTATACGCAGTATTTT.

The rearrangement joins TRBV11-2 to TRBJ2-7; 9 bases are a match to TRBD1. Germline-derived CDR1 and CDR2 are SGHAT and FQNNGV. This CDR3 spans 14 amino acids. V lost 5 bases and J lost 6; bases outside the gene matches: 8. CDR3 in DNA: TGTGCCAGCAGCACGACCGGGACAGGGTTCGAGCAGTACTTC. Amino acids: CASSTTGTGFEQYF. The whole variable domain, remainder taken from reference TRBV11-2 and TRBJ2-7, is EAGVAQSPRYKIIEKRQSVAFWCNPISGHATLYWYQQILGQGPKLLIQFQNNGVVDDSQLPKDRFSAERLKGVDSTLKIQPAKLEDSAVYLCASSTTGTGFEQYFGPGTRLTVT.

This chain connects TRBV29-1 to TRBJ1-3; maybe TRBD1 (6 bases). V was trimmed by 2 bases and J by 1 base, leaving 9 bases between them. CDR1 is SQVTM and CDR2 is ANQGSEA in the germline V gene. This CDR3 has 14 amino acids. CDR3 nucleotides: TGCAGCGTTGAACAGGGGTTATCTGGAAACACCATATATTTT. Translation: CSVEQGLSGNTIYF.

The J gene is TRBJ2-5, the V gene TRBV18, with 11 positions matching TRBD1. This CDR3 has 18 residues. The germline V gene encodes CDR1 KGHSH and CDR2 LQKENI. The V and J ends lost 4 bases and 3 bases, in that order; junction bases with no gene match: 13. The CDR3, as DNA: TGTGCCAGCTCACGGCGGACAGGGGGCAACGTAGTAGAAGAGACCCAGTACTTC. This encodes CASSRRTGGNVVEETQYF.

In its sample, this clone was seen once. The rearrangement links TRBV7-2 to TRBJ2-2; possible D gene TRBD1, 5 bases. CDR1 SGHTA and CDR2 FQGNSA come from the germline V gene. This CDR3 has 17 amino acids. V was cut by 2 bases and J by 0 bases, with 13 bases left in between. The CDR3 sequence: CASSLLRERANTGELFF. The CDR3 DNA sequence: TGTGCCAGCAGCTTACTCAGGGAAAGAGCGAACACCGGGGAGCTGTTTTTT.

The chain recombines TRBV4-3 with TRBJ2-3; D might be TRBD2 (6 bases). The CDR3 has 18 amino acids. Trimming took 0 bases from V and 3 from J, leaving 19 bases between them. Per germline, CDR1 LGHNA and CDR2 YSLEER. The CDR3 coding sequence is TGCGCCAGCAGCCAAGAGGGTAGGGATCCGGGAGCTACAGATACGCAGTATTTT. Translation: CASSQEGRDPGATDTQYF.

The CDR3 DNA is TGTGCCAGCACGACAGGGAGGATAGGTGAAAAACTGTTTTTT. Its protein is CASTTGRIGEKLFF. V is TRBV27 and J is TRBJ1-4; 7 positions agree with TRBD1. Trimming removed 7 bases from V and 7 bases from J; junction bases left unmatched: 9. Per the germline V gene, CDR1 is MNHEY and CDR2 is SMNVEV (reference sequence). This CDR3 is 14 amino acids long.

The CDR3 protein is CATSRDLSSRGSYEQYF. The CDR3 DNA follows: TGTGCCACCAGCAGAGATCTGTCATCCAGGGGGTCCTACGAGCAGTACTTC. V usage is TRBV15 and J usage is TRBJ2-7; TRBD1 aligns across 7 bases. CDR3 length equals 17 residues. Germline loops: CDR1 LNHNV, CDR2 YYDKDF (reference sequence). Trimming took 0 bases from V and 1 from J; bases not matched to a gene: 9.

The chain is built from TRBV30 and TRBJ1-5; TRBD1 is a possible D gene (5 bases). The CDR3 length is 22 residues. Per germline, CDR1 GTSNPN and CDR2 SVGIG (reference sequence). V shed 1 base and J shed 0 bases, with 31 bases lying between them. As DNA, the CDR3 is TGTGCCTGGAGTGAGGTGGCAGGGCAGAGGAAATGGCGTCTCTATAGCAATCAGCCCCAGCATTTT. Amino acid sequence: CAWSEVAGQRKWRLYSNQPQHF.

The rearrangement joins TRBV5-1 to TRBJ1-2, with no clear D. Germline V gives CDR1 SGHRS, CDR2 YFSETQ. Between the trimmed V and J ends, which lost 4 bases and 2 bases, there was a span of 15 bases. The CDR3 totals 15 residues. The CDR3 bases are TGCGCCAGCAGCCGGACTATAACGACGAACTATGGCTACACCTTC. Translation: CASSRTITTNYGYTF. Full variable domain (rest looked up from reference TRBV5-1 and TRBJ1-2): KAGVTQTPRYLIKTRGQQVTLSCSPISGHRSVSWYQQTPGQGLQFLFEYFSETQRNKGNFPGRFSGRQFSNSRSEMNVSTLELGDSALYLCASSRTITTNYGYTFGSGTRLTVV.

This sequence joins TRBV19 and TRBJ2-3; D possibly corresponds to TRBD2 (6 bases). V lost 6 bases and J 1 base, leaving 20 bases between the germline ends. CDR3 length equals 17 residues. Germline V gives CDR1 LNHDA, CDR2 SQIVND (reference sequence). The CDR3 DNA follows: TGTGCCAGTAGAGGCGCATGGGGGGAGGTGGGCACAGATACGCAGTATTTT. As protein: CASRGAWGEVGTDTQYF.

V and J are TRBV6-5 and TRBJ1-4; D gene ambiguous. Germline CDR1 is MNHEY and CDR2 is SVGAGI. The length of the CDR3 is 15 residues. V lost 6 bases and J lost 4, with 15 bases in between. CDR3 coding DNA: TGTGCCAGCAGCGTTAAGCGGAACCATAATGAAAAACTGTTTTTT. Its translation is CASSVKRNHNEKLFF.

CDR3: CATSRDGGTGRGEQYF. The CDR3 DNA follows: TGTGCCACCAGCAGAGATGGCGGGACAGGGCGGGGGGAGCAGTACTTC. V and J are TRBV15 and TRBJ2-7; 9 bases line up with TRBD1. The germline V gene has CDR1 LNHNV and CDR2 YYDKDF (reference sequence). The CDR3 runs 16 residues. The trim removed 0 bases at V and 7 bases at J, leaving 10 bases unmatched.

This CDR3 is CSVTGVRQYF. The CDR3 DNA follows: TGCAGCGTTACAGGCGTAAGGCAGTATTTT. The V gene is TRBV29-1, the J gene TRBJ2-3; TRBD1 might be the D (5 bases). V lost 5 bases to trimming and J lost 11 bases, with 11 bases between them. Germline V gives CDR1 SQVTM, CDR2 ANQGSEA. The CDR3 is 10 residues long.

J is TRBJ2-4 and V is TRBV13, with 8 bases aligning to TRBD2. The CDR3 is 13 residues long. The germline CDR1 and CDR2 sequences are PRHDT and FYEKMQ (reference sequence). J lost 8 bases, V lost 6 bases, and 6 bases had no gene match. The CDR3: CASSPGGGHIQYF. As DNA, the CDR3 is TGTGCCAGCAGTCCGGGGGGGGGTCACATTCAGTACTTC.

This clone has just one count. V usage is TRBV4-3 and J usage is TRBJ2-7; 7 bases match TRBD1. The trim removed 1 base at V and 0 bases at J, leaving 12 bases unmatched. CDR3 length equals 18 residues. The germline V gene has CDR1 LGHNA and CDR2 YSLEER. In DNA form, the CDR3 reads TGCGCCAGCAGCCAAGCGAGAAAACGACAGGGACCCTCCTACGAGCAGTACTTC. Translation: CASSQARKRQGPSYEQYF.

The chain combines TRBV7-8 with TRBJ2-3, with 7 bases that match TRBD2. Germline CDR1 reads SGHVS; CDR2 reads FQNEAQ. After removal of 5 bases from V and 3 bases from J, the junction contained 14 bases not matched to a gene. The CDR3 extends over 17 amino acids. The CDR3 loop reads CASSLLGAGDRTDTQYF. DNA of the CDR3: TGTGCCAGCAGCCTCCTCGGGGCGGGAGATAGGACAGATACGCAGTATTTT.

This clone showed up just once. The gene calls are TRBV2 and TRBJ2-3, with 7 bases fitting TRBD2. The CDR3 is 16 residues long. The V and J ends lost 3 bases and 1 base, in that order; junction bases with no gene match: 7. CDR1 and CDR2 from the germline V gene are SNHLY and FYNNEI. In DNA, the CDR3 is TGTGCCAGCAGTGACCCGAGCGGGGCGGGCACAGATACGCAGTATTTT. Amino acid sequence: CASSDPSGAGTDTQYF.

The chain employs TRBV4-3 and TRBJ2-7; TRBD2 agrees at 8 bases. The germline V gene encodes CDR1 LGHNA and CDR2 YSLEER. The CDR3 sequence is 15 residues long. V lost 4 bases, J lost 3 bases, and 8 bases stayed unmatched. The CDR3 DNA follows: TGCGCCAGCAGCCGACGGACTAGCTCCGTCTACGAGCAGTACTTC. Translating gives CASSRRTSSVYEQYF.

The chain has TRBV15 and TRBJ2-1, with TRBD1 identical over 8 bases. Germline V gene sequence: CDR1 LNHNV, CDR2 YYDKDF (reference sequence). The J segment lost 6 bases and the V segment lost 7 bases, leaving 8 bases of the junction unmatched. This CDR3 comprises 14 residues. The CDR3 reads CATTGQEAGNEQFF. The CDR3 DNA reads as TGTGCCACCACGGGACAGGAAGCGGGCAATGAGCAGTTCTTC.

The chain uses TRBV9 and TRBJ2-1, with D unclear. The length of the CDR3 is 13 residues. Germline values: CDR1 SGDLS, CDR2 YYNGEE. V lost 0 bases to trimming and J lost 5 bases, with 6 bases between them. In nucleotides, the CDR3 is TGTGCCAGCAGCGTAGCTAAAGACAATGAGCAGTTCTTC. Its translation is CASSVAKDNEQFF.

The CDR3 sequence is CASRGSGIGTDTQYF. The CDR3, as DNA: TGTGCCAGCAGAGGTAGCGGGATTGGCACAGATACGCAGTATTTT. The rearrangement links TRBV28 to TRBJ2-3, with 8 bases matching TRBD2. CDR1 MDHEN and CDR2 SYDVKM come from the germline V gene. The CDR3 is 15 residues long. Trimming at V came to 6 bases and at J to 1 base, leaving 6 bases not matched to a gene.

V and J are TRBV27 and TRBJ2-7; 12 bases match TRBD2. CDR1 and CDR2 from the germline V gene are MNHEY and SMNVEV (reference sequence). CDR3 length: 14 residues. Trimming cost V 5 bases and J 7 bases; bases outside gene matches: 6. The CDR3 reads CASSPSGRAGEQYF. Here the CDR3 DNA reads TGTGCCAGCAGTCCTAGCGGGAGGGCCGGTGAGCAGTACTTC.